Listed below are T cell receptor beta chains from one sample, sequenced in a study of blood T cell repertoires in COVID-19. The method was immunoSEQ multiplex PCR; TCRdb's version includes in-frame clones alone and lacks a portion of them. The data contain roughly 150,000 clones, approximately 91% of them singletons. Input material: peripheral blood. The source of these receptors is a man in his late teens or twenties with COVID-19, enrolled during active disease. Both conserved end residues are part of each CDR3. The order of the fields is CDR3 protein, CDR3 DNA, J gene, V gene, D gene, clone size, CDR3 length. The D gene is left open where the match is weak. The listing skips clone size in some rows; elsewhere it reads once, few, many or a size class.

CASSDGTGGFYGYTF TGTGCCAGCAGTGATGGGACAGGAGGGTTCTATGGCTACACCTTC TRBJ1-2 TRBV6-1 TRBD1 few 15
CASSRIAGVSYNEQFF TGTGCCAGCAGTCGGATAGCGGGAGTTTCCTACAATGAGCAGTTCTTC TRBJ2-1 TRBV11-2 TRBD2 - 16
CASSPRSGAVLEAFF TGTGCCAGCAGCCCCCGGTCAGGGGCCGTCCTTGAAGCTTTCTTT TRBJ1-1 TRBV4-2 - - 15
CSTSGGRGEQYF TGCAGTACCTCAGGGGGGCGCGGCGAGCAGTACTTC TRBJ2-7 TRBV29-1 - - 12
CASSYGQGDGYTF TGTGCCAGCAGCTACGGACAGGGGGATGGCTACACCTTC TRBJ1-2 TRBV5-8 TRBD1 once 13
CASGSTDLNTEAFF TGTGCCAGCGGTTCGACAGACTTGAACACTGAAGCTTTCTTT TRBJ1-1 TRBV28 - - 14
CASSFRTGVYEQYF TGTGCCAGCAGTTTCCGGACAGGGGTGTACGAGCAGTACTTC TRBJ2-7 TRBV28 TRBD1 - 14
CASSVAGQGSDEQYF TGTGCCAGCAGCGTAGCGGGACAGGGTAGCGACGAGCAGTACTTC TRBJ2-7 TRBV9 TRBD1 - 15
CASSLVGGYEQYF TGTGCCAGCAGCTTAGTTGGCGGTTACGAGCAGTACTTC TRBJ2-7 TRBV11-3 - - 13
CASRPGQGGYEQYF TGTGCCAGCAGGCCGGGACAGGGCGGCTACGAGCAGTACTTC TRBJ2-7 TRBV6-5 TRBD1 once 14